This T cell receptor (beta chain) was documented in a study of blood T cell repertoires in COVID-19. Profiled with immunoSEQ multiplex PCR; TCRdb holds only in-frame clones, not every one. The sample holds over 7,500 clones, roughly 77% seen once. This clonotype was sampled from a man between 60 and 70 years old with active COVID-19. What was sequenced was peripheral blood.

CDR3: CASSLSLAARTDTQYF. In DNA form, the CDR3 reads TGTGCCAGCAGTTTAAGCCTAGCGGCTCGCACAGATACGCAGTATTTT. This chain links TRBV27 with TRBJ2-3, with TRBD2 matching 7 bases. The germline V gene has CDR1 MNHEY and CDR2 SMNVEV (reference sequence). V shed 2 bases, J shed 1 base, and the junction held 6 bases outside the gene matches. The CDR3 has 16 amino acids.